What follows are 25 T cell receptor beta chains derived from one specimen sequenced in a study of high-grade serous ovarian cancer treatment subgroups. Generated by immunoSEQ multiplex PCR, the TCRdb table keeps only in-frame clones and is missing some. The sample contains around 15,000 clones, 86% of which appear only once. The tumor samples were collected prior to definitive surgery or chemotherapy. Sequencing was performed on tumor tissue. These receptors came from a human donor with high-grade serous ovarian cancer.

V and J are TRBV5-5 and TRBJ1-6; no definite D call. V shed 3 bases and J shed 7 bases, with 8 bases lying between them. This CDR3 is 13 amino acids long. In germline, CDR1 is SGHKS, CDR2 YYEKEE (reference sequence). The CDR3 DNA reads TGTGCCAGCAGCTGGGTCAGAAATTCACCCCTCCACTTT. Translated: CASSWVRNSPLHF.

CDR3 protein: CASRPDVSSSGNTIYF. As DNA, the CDR3 is TGTGCCAGCAGACCCGACGTATCCAGCTCTGGAAACACCATATATTTT. The chain recombines TRBV6-6 with TRBJ1-3, with no clear D. The ends were cut back, 6 bases at V and 0 bases at J, with 15 bases in the middle. This CDR3 is 16 amino acids long. The germline CDR1 and CDR2 sequences are MNHNY and SVGAGI (reference sequence).

This chain uses TRBV2 with TRBJ1-2; the match to TRBD1 covers 7 bases. V shed 6 bases, J shed 8 bases, and the junction held 9 bases outside the gene matches. The CDR3 runs to 13 residues. CDR1 is SNHLY, CDR2 FYNNEI, per germline. As DNA, the CDR3 is TGTGCCAGCAGGGGGACAGATAGGTTCGGCTACACCTTC. Its translation: CASRGTDRFGYTF.

Comment on this clone: The sample contains more than one DNA sequence encoding this CDR3. The CDR3 loop is CASSIANDLWASEQYF. The CDR3 DNA is TGTGCCAGTAGTATCGCCAATGACCTGTGGGCTTCGGAGCAGTACTTC. The chain joins TRBV19 to TRBJ2-7, with unresolved D. Germline lookup yields CDR1 LNHDA and CDR2 SQIVND (reference sequence). Trimming cost V 3 bases and J 7 bases, with 22 bases left between them. The CDR3 length is 16 residues.

This chain links TRBV6-5 with TRBJ2-7; 7 nucleotides agree with TRBD1. The CDR3 totals 13 residues. Germline CDR1 is MNHEY and CDR2 is SVGAGI. The trim removed 7 bases at V and 5 bases at J, leaving 8 bases unmatched. CDR3 bases: TGTGCCAGCAAGACAGGGAAGGTAAACGAGCAGTACTTC. The encoded protein is CASKTGKVNEQYF.

This clone appeared a few times. The chain couples TRBV9 to TRBJ2-3, with 9 bases fitting TRBD1. The CDR3 covers 19 residues. The V gene end was trimmed by 0 bases and the J gene end by 4 bases; junction bases not matched to a gene: 15. Germline values: CDR1 SGDLS, CDR2 YYNGEE. Here the CDR3 reads CASSVVGVPGTGIPDTQYF. CDR3 DNA sequence: TGTGCCAGCAGCGTAGTCGGAGTCCCCGGGACAGGGATCCCAGATACGCAGTATTTT.

V usage is TRBV5-8 and J usage is TRBJ1-1; D may be TRBD1 (6 bases). This CDR3 is 16 amino acids long. Looked up from germline, CDR1 is SGHTS and CDR2 is YDEGEE. V was shortened by 5 bases and J by 0 bases, with 17 bases between the two germline ends. The CDR3 DNA is TGTGCCAGCAGTTTCCGCCGAACAGGGCTGAACACTGAAGCTTTCTTT. This translates into CASSFRRTGLNTEAFF. Full variable domain (rest looked up from reference TRBV5-8 and TRBJ1-1): EAGVTQSPTHLIKTRGQQATLRCSPISGHTSVYWYQQALGLGLQFLLWYDEGEERNRGNFPPRFSGRQFPNYSSELNVNALELEDSALYLCASSFRRTGLNTEAFFGQGTRLTVV.

The genes are TRBV11-2 and TRBJ1-2, with D unclear. V lost 2 bases and J lost 4, with 11 bases in between. The V gene's germline CDR1 is SGHAT and CDR2 FQNNGV. The CDR3 runs to 14 residues. The CDR3 DNA reads as TGTGCCAGCAGCTTACCGGGGATGATCTATGGCTACACCTTC. It specifies CASSLPGMIYGYTF. Based on the CDR3 plus reference TRBV11-2 and TRBJ1-2, the full variable domain is EAGVAQSPRYKIIEKRQSVAFWCNPISGHATLYWYQQILGQGPKLLIQFQNNGVVDDSQLPKDRFSAERLKGVDSTLKIQPAKLEDSAVYLCASSLPGMIYGYTFGSGTRLTVV.

The chain is built from TRBV9 and TRBJ2-3, with a weak D call TRBD2 (6 bases). The CDR3 sequence is 16 residues long. Germline V gives CDR1 SGDLS, CDR2 YYNGEE. Deletions cut 2 bases from V and 1 base from J, with 14 bases between. The CDR3 DNA reads TGTGCCAGCAGCGTGACTAGTGAAGGTGGCACAGATACGCAGTATTTT. Amino acids: CASSVTSEGGTDTQYF.

V and J are TRBV12-5 and TRBJ2-7; TRBD1 might be the D (6 bases). The CDR3 sequence is 15 residues long. CDR1 and CDR2 from the germline V gene are LGHNT and FRNRAP. Trimming shortened V by 5 bases and J by 2 bases, and 16 bases separated the two germline ends. The DNA for the CDR3 is TGTGCTAGTGGTCCAACCGGGACATCTACCTACGAGCAGTACTTC. This translates into CASGPTGTSTYEQYF.

This chain uses TRBV10-2 with TRBJ1-5, with TRBD1 identical over 7 bases. With 7 bases clipped from V and 1 base from J, the junction kept 10 bases outside the gene matches. The length of the CDR3 is 16 residues. Germline CDR1 WSHSY, CDR2 SAAADI. CDR3 in DNA: TGCGCCAGCACTCAGGAGGGGGCCGGGAGCAATCAGCCCCAGCATTTT. It is translated as CASTQEGAGSNQPQHF.

This clone was seen only a few times. The chain carries TRBV28 and TRBJ2-2; 8 nucleotides line up with TRBD1. CDR1 is MDHEN, CDR2 SYDVKM, per germline. After removal of 6 bases from V and 5 bases from J, the junction contained 11 bases not matched to a gene. The CDR3 runs 16 residues. Written as DNA, the CDR3 is TGTGCCAGCAGGGCCGGGCACAGGGGGACAACCGGGGAGCTGTTTTTT. Protein product: CASRAGHRGTTGELFF.

The J gene is TRBJ1-3, the V gene TRBV6-1; D not resolved. The CDR3 totals 16 residues. Trimming left V 2 bases short and J 7 bases short, with 18 bases between. Germline V gene data show CDR1 as MNHNS and CDR2 as SASEGT. In DNA form, the CDR3 reads TGTGCCAGCAGTGAATACGGGGAGGAACCTTTGAACACCATATATTTT. Protein: CASSEYGEEPLNTIYF.

The CDR3 here is CASSLESGSNEKLFF. In DNA form, the CDR3 reads TGTGCCAGCAGCTTAGAATCGGGTTCCAATGAAAAACTGTTTTTT. The genes are TRBV7-9 and TRBJ1-4; no definite D call. The germline CDR1 and CDR2 sequences are SEHNR and FQNEAQ (reference sequence). The ends were cut back, 1 base at V and 5 bases at J, with 11 bases in the middle. CDR3 length equals 15 residues.

The chain combines TRBV30 with TRBJ1-6; maybe TRBD1 (6 bases). The V end was cut by 0 bases, the J end by 4 bases, with 19 bases between. CDR1 is GTSNPN, CDR2 SVGIG, per germline (reference sequence). This CDR3 is 18 amino acids long. CDR3 region: CAWSVQGLMVGYNSPLHF. The CDR3 DNA reads as TGTGCCTGGAGTGTACAGGGCCTGATGGTCGGATATAATTCACCCCTCCACTTT.

This clone is a singleton in its sample. The chain combines TRBV11-2 with TRBJ2-7; 7 nucleotides align to TRBD1. CDR3 length: 13 residues. Per the germline V gene, CDR1 is SGHAT and CDR2 is FQNNGV. V shed 3 bases and J 3 bases; nucleotides not matched to a gene: 2. The DNA of the CDR3 is TGTGCCAGCAGCTTGAGACAGGGCTACGAGCAGTACTTC. Protein: CASSLRQGYEQYF.

By share of the sample, this clone is medium-sized. The rearrangement uses TRBV4-1 and TRBJ1-1; D gene ambiguous. The germline V and J ends were trimmed by 6 bases and 8 bases, with 13 bases remaining between them. The CDR3 runs to 12 residues. Germline V gives CDR1 MGHRA, CDR2 YSYEKL. The CDR3 DNA sequence: TGCGCCAGCAGTCCCGATTTTACGGAAGCTTTCTTT. Its translation: CASSPDFTEAFF.

This chain uses TRBV7-9 with TRBJ2-3, with a tentative D call TRBD2 (6 bases). This CDR3 is built from 15 residues. Trimming pared 10 bases from V and 2 bases from J, leaving 19 bases between. Germline values: CDR1 SEHNR, CDR2 FQNEAQ (reference sequence). This CDR3 reads CAIRRGGGDTDTQYF. In DNA, the CDR3 is TGTGCCATCAGGAGGGGTGGCGGGGACACAGATACGCAGTATTTT.

The CDR3 nucleotides read TGTGCCAGCAGACCAGAACTAGCGGGGGGCACAGATACGCAGTATTTT. It specifies CASRPELAGGTDTQYF. The chain is built from TRBV6-6 and TRBJ2-3; 11 bases agree with TRBD2. CDR3 size: 16 residues. Looked up from germline, CDR1 is MNHNY and CDR2 is SVGAGI (reference sequence). The J segment lost 1 base and the V segment lost 6 bases, leaving 6 bases of the junction unmatched.

This chain connects TRBV9 to TRBJ2-1; D not certain. Germline V gene lookup returns CDR1 SGDLS and CDR2 YYNGEE. The CDR3 is made up of 19 amino acids. Trimming stripped 0 bases from V and 0 bases from J, with 19 bases between. The CDR3 DNA reads TGTGCCAGCAGCGTAGTTGACACCTCTCACAGCAACTCCTACAATGAGCAGTTCTTC. This sequence encodes CASSVVDTSHSNSYNEQFF.

The chain is built from TRBV7-7 and TRBJ2-2; D not certain. Trimming removed 5 bases at V and 6 bases at J, with 7 bases between. The CDR3 consists of 12 residues. Germline V lookup: CDR1 SSHAT, CDR2 FNYEAQ (reference sequence). The CDR3 is CASSAQAGELFF. CDR3 DNA sequence: TGTGCCAGCAGCGCTCAAGCCGGGGAGCTGTTTTTT.

This clone was observed a single time. The chain links TRBV11-3 to TRBJ1-2, with 8 positions matching TRBD1. V dropped 1 base and J dropped 7; count of bases not matched to a gene: 2. Germline V gives CDR1 SGHNT, CDR2 YENEEA. This CDR3 spans 13 amino acids. CDR3 sequence reads: CASSLAGGLGYTF. The CDR3 coding sequence is TGTGCCAGCAGCTTAGCAGGGGGCCTTGGCTACACCTTC. Full variable domain (missing parts from reference TRBV11-3 and TRBJ1-2): EAGVVQSPRYKIIEKKQPVAFWCNPISGHNTLYWYLQNLGQGPELLIRYENEEAVDDSQLPKDRFSAERLKGVDSTLKIQPAELGDSAVYLCASSLAGGLGYTFGSGTRLTVV.

The V gene is TRBV4-1, the J gene TRBJ2-1, with 9 bases lining up with TRBD2. The V gene end was trimmed by 1 base and the J gene end by 3 bases; junction bases not matched to a gene: 4. The CDR3 has 16 residues. Germline CDR1 is MGHRA and CDR2 is YSYEKL. Here the CDR3 reads CASSQVAGGLYNEQFF. For the CDR3, the DNA is TGCGCCAGCAGCCAAGTTGCGGGGGGGCTCTACAATGAGCAGTTCTTC.

The chain is built from TRBV6-5 and TRBJ2-2; D is unresolved. V shed 6 bases and J shed 5 bases, with 7 bases lying between them. There are 12 residues in the CDR3. In germline, CDR1 is MNHEY, CDR2 SVGAGI. The CDR3 is CASRRITGELFF. CDR3 in DNA: TGTGCCAGCAGGCGGATAACCGGGGAGCTGTTTTTT.

The gene calls are TRBV11-2 and TRBJ2-3; a possible D gene is TRBD2 (6 bases). Germline V gene sequence: CDR1 SGHAT, CDR2 FQNNGV. This CDR3 has 14 residues. The V gene lost 5 bases and the J gene lost 3 bases, with 12 bases spanning the gap. CDR3 in DNA: TGTGCCAGCAGCCCCTCCCGGGGGACAGATACGCAGTATTTT. Translating gives CASSPSRGTDTQYF. Variable domain in full (rest from reference TRBV11-2 and TRBJ2-3): EAGVAQSPRYKIIEKRQSVAFWCNPISGHATLYWYQQILGQGPKLLIQFQNNGVVDDSQLPKDRFSAERLKGVDSTLKIQPAKLEDSAVYLCASSPSRGTDTQYFGPGTRLTVL.